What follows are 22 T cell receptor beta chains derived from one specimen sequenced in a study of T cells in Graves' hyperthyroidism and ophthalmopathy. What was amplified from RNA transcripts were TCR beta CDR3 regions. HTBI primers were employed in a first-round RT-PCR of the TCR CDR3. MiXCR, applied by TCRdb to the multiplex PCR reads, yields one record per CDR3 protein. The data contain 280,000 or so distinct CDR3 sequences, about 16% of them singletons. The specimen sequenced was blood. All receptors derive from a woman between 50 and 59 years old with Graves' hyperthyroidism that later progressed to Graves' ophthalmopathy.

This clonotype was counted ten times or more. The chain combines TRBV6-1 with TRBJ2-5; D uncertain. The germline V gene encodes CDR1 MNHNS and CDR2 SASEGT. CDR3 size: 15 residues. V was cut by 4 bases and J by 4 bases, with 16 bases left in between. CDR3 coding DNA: TGTGCCAGCAGTGGCCCCGGTAGGGCCCCAGAGACCCAGTACTTC. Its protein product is CASSGPGRAPETQYF.

The CDR3 protein is CASSHPKESGTGELFF. The CDR3 DNA follows: TGCGCCAGCAGCCACCCGAAAGAATCCGGCACCGGGGAGCTGTTTTTT. The chain couples TRBV4-1 to TRBJ2-2; D gene uncertain. V lost 3 bases to trimming and J lost 4 bases, with 15 bases between them. Germline values: CDR1 MGHRA, CDR2 YSYEKL. CDR3 size: 16 residues.

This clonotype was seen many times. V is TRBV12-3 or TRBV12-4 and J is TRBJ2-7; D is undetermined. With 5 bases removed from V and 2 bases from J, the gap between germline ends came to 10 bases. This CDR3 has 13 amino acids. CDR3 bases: TGTGCCAGCAGTCACTCGGTGACCTACGAGCAGTACTTC. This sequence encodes CASSHSVTYEQYF.

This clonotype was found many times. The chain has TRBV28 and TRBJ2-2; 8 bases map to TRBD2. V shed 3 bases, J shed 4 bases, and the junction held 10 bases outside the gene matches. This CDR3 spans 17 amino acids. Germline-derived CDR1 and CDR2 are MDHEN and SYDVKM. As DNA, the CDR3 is TGTGCCAGCAGTTTTCTTGACGGGAGGGGGGGCACCGGGGAGCTGTTTTTT. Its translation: CASSFLDGRGGTGELFF.

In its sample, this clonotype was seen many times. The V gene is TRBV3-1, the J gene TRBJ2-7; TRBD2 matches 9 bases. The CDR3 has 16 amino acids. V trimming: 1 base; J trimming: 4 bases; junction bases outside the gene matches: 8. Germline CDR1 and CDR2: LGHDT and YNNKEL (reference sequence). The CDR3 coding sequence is TGTGCCAGCAGCCAAGCAATCGCTAGCGGGACGTACGAGCAGTACTTC. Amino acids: CASSQAIASGTYEQYF.

This CDR3 reads CASSLGGDIYGYTF. Here the CDR3 DNA reads TGTGCCAGCAGCTTAGGCGGGGACATATATGGCTACACCTTC. The V gene is TRBV11-2, the J gene TRBJ1-2, with TRBD1 as a possible D gene (6 bases). The germline V and J ends were trimmed by 1 base and 5 bases, with 11 bases remaining between them. The length of the CDR3 is 14 residues. CDR1 and CDR2 (germline): SGHAT, FQNNGV.

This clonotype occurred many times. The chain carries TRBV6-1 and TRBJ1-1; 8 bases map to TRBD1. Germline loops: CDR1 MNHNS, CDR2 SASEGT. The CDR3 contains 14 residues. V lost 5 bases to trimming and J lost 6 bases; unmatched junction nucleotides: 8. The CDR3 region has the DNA TGTGCCAGCAGTTCTCACGGGACAGGCTCTGAAGCTTTCTTT. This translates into CASSSHGTGSEAFF.

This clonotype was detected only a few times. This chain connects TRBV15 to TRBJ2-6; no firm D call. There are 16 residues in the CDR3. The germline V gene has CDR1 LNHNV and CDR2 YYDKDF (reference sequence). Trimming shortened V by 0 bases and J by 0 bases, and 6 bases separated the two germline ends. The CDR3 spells CATSRDGVSGANVLTF. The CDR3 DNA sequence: TGTGCCACCAGCAGAGATGGGGTCTCTGGGGCCAACGTCCTGACTTTC.

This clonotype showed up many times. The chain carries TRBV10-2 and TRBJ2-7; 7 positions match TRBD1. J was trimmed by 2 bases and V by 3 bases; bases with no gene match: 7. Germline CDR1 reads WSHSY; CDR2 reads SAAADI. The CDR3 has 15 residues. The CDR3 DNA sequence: TGCGCCAGCAGTGATCCCGGGACAGCTACCTACGAGCAGTACTTC. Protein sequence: CASSDPGTATYEQYF.

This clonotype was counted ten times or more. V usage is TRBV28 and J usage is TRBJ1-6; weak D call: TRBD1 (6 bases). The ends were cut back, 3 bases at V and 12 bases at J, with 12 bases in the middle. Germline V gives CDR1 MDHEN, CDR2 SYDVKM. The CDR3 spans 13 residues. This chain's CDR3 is CASSLGLQGPLHF. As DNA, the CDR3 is TGTGCCAGCAGTTTGGGCCTACAGGGACCCCTCCACTTT.

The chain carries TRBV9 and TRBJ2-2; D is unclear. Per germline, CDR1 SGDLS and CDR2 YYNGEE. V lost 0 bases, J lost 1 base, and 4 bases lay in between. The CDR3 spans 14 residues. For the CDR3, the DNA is TGTGCCAGCAGCGTAGTTCTGAACACCGGGGAGCTGTTTTTT. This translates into CASSVVLNTGELFF.

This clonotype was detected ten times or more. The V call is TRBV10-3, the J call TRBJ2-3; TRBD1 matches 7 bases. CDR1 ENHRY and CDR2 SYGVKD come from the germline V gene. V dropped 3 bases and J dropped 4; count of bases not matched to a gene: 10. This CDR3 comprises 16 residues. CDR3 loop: CAISDAGKRGPDTQYF. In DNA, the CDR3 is TGTGCCATCAGTGATGCCGGGAAAAGGGGGCCAGATACGCAGTATTTT.

CDR3 amino acids: CASSQATGSAYEQYF. CDR3 sequence (DNA): TGCGCCAGCAGTCAAGCGACAGGGAGCGCCTACGAGCAGTACTTC. The chain recombines TRBV5-1 with TRBJ2-7; 7 bases line up with TRBD1. CDR1 is SGHRS and CDR2 is YFSETQ in the germline V gene. The length of the CDR3 is 15 residues. V trimming: 5 bases; J trimming: 2 bases; junction bases outside the gene matches: 10.

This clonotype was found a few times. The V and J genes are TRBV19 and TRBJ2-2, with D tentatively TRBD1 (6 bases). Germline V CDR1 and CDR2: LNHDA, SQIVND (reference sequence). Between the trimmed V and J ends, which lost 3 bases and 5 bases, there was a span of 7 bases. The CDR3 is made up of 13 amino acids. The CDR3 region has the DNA TGTGCCAGTAGTATTAGGGGGACCGGGGAGCTGTTTTTT. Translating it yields CASSIRGTGELFF. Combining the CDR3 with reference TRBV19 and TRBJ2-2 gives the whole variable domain DGGITQSPKYLFRKEGQNVTLSCEQNLNHDAMYWYRQDPGQGLRLIYYSQIVNDFQKGDIAEGYSVSREKKESFPLTVTSAQKNPTAFYLCASSIRGTGELFFGEGSRLTVL.

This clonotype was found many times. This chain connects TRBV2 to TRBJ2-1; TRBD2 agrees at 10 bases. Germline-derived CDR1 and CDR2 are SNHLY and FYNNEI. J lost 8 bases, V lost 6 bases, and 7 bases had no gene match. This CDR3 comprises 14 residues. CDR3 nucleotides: TGTGCCAGCAGCCCGAGGACTAGCGGATATGAGCAGTTCTTC. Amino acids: CASSPRTSGYEQFF.

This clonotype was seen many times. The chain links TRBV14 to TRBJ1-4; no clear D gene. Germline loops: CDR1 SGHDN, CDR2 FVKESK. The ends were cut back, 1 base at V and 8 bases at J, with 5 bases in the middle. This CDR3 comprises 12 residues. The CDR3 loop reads CASSQGPEKLFF. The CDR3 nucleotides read TGTGCCAGCAGCCAAGGACCAGAAAAACTGTTTTTT.

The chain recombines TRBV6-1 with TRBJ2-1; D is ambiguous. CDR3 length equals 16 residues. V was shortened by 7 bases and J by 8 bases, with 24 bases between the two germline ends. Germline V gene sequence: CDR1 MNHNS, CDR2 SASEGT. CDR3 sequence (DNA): TGTGCCAGCACCTCGCCGCGGACCAACACCGGTTATGAGCAGTTCTTC. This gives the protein CASTSPRTNTGYEQFF.

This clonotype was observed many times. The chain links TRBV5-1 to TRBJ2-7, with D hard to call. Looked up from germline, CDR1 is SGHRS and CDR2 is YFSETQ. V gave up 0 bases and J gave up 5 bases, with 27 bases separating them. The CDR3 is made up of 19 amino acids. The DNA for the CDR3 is TGCGCCAGCAGCTTGGTCCTCTTACCGACGGCGACGAGAAACGACGAGCAGTACTTC. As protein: CASSLVLLPTATRNDEQYF.

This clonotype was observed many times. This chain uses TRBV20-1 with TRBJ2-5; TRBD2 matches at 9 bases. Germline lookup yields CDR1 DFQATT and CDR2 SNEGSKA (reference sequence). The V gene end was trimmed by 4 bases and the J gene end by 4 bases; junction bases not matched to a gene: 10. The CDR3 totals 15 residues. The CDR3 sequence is CSATAGTSRGETQYF. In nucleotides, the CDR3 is TGCAGTGCTACCGCCGGGACTAGCCGAGGAGAGACCCAGTACTTC.

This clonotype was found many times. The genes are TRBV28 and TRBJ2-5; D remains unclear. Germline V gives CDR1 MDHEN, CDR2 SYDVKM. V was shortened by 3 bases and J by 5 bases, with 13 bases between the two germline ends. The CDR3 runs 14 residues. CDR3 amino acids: CASSFSRRLETQYF. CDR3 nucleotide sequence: TGTGCCAGCAGTTTCTCGAGAAGGTTGGAGACCCAGTACTTC.

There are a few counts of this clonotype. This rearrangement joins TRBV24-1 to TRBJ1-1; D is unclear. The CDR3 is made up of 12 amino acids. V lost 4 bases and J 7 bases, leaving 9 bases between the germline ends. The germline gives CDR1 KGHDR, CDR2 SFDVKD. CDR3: CATSDGRGEAFF. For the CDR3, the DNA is TGTGCCACCAGTGACGGACGGGGTGAAGCTTTCTTT.

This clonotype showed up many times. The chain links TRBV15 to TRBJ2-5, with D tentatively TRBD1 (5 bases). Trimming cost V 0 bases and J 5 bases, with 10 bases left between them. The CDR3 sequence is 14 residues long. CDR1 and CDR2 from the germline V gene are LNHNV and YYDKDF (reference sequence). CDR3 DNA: TGTGCCACCAGCAGAGATCGGGCAGGGGAGACCCAGTACTTC. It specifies CATSRDRAGETQYF.